This T cell receptor (beta chain) originates from a study of CD8+ T cells in alopecia areata. At the level of the study: Oral tofacitinib (5 to 10 mg twice daily) was administered to treated patients. It was 6 to 18 months of tofacitinib, and then there were 6 months off drug.

Remarks on this clone: The antigen is undetermined.

Noted treatment: oral pan-JAK inhibitor, 5-10 mg twice daily. Sequencing templates came from extracted RNA that was reverse transcribed into cDNA. Libraries were prepared by immunoSEQ multiplex PCR; TCRdb keeps only in-frame clonotypes and omits some of them. The sample shows about 180,000 clones, about 61% of them seen only once. Germline assignment: CDR1 LNHNV and CDR2 YYDKDF (reference sequence). This CDR3 region has 16 residues. V shed 4 bases and J shed 0 bases, with 12 bases lying between them. Whole-study results and caveats: With just one nonresponder, it is still uncertain whether baseline CD8+ expansion relates to response. In patients, TCRs were shared less clearly than in mice, and HLA may possibly be involved.

This rearrangement joins TRBV15 to TRBJ2-2; D is unclear. The sample consisted of CD4+ T cells sorted from blood, taken at approximately week 60, from a patient treated with tofacitinib. The clonotype comes from a human donor with alopecia areata. Here the CDR3 reads CATSKRHAPNTGELFF. The DNA for the CDR3 is TGTGCCACCAGCAAAAGACATGCGCCGAACACCGGGGAGCTGTTTTTT.